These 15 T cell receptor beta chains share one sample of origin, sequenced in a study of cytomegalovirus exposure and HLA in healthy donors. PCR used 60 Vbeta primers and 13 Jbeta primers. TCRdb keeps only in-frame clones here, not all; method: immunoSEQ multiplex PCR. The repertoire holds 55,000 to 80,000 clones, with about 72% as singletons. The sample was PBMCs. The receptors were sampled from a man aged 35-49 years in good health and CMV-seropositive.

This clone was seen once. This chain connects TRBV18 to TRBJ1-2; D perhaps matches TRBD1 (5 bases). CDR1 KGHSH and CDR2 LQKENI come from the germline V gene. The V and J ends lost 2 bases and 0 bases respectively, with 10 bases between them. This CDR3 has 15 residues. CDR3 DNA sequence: TGTGCCAGCTCACCAGAGCGGGGGGCTAACTATGGCTACACCTTC. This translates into CASSPERGANYGYTF.

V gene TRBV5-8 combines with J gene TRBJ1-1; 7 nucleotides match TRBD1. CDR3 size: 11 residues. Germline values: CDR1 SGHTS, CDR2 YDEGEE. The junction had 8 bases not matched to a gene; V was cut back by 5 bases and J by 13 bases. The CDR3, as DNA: TGTGCCAGCAGTTTCGGCCAGGGGGGTTTCTTT. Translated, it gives CASSFGQGGFF.

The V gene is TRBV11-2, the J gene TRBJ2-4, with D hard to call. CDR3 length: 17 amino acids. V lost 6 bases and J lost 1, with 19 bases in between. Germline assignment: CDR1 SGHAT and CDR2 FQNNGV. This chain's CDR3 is CASSISSAYFAKNIQYF. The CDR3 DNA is TGTGCCAGCAGTATCTCCTCCGCCTACTTTGCCAAAAACATTCAGTACTTC. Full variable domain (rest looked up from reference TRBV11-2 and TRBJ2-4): EAGVAQSPRYKIIEKRQSVAFWCNPISGHATLYWYQQILGQGPKLLIQFQNNGVVDDSQLPKDRFSAERLKGVDSTLKIQPAKLEDSAVYLCASSISSAYFAKNIQYFGAGTRLSVL.

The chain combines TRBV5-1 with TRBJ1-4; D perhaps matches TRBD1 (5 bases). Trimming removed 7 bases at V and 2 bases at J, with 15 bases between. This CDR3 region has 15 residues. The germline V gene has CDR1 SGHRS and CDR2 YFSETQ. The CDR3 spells CASAVGGGTNEKLFF. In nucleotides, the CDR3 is TGCGCCAGCGCCGTCGGTGGGGGGACTAATGAAAAACTGTTTTTT. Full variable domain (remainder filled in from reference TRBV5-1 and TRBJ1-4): KAGVTQTPRYLIKTRGQQVTLSCSPISGHRSVSWYQQTPGQGLQFLFEYFSETQRNKGNFPGRFSGRQFSNSRSEMNVSTLELGDSALYLCASAVGGGTNEKLFFGSGTQLSVL.

This CDR3 is CASSLGDTEAFF. The CDR3 region has the DNA TGTGCCAGCAGCCTTGGAGACACTGAAGCTTTCTTT. The chain links TRBV11-2 to TRBJ1-1; D remains unclear. The CDR3 consists of 12 residues. CDR1 is SGHAT and CDR2 is FQNNGV in the germline V gene. Deletions cut 5 bases from V and 3 bases from J, with 7 bases between.

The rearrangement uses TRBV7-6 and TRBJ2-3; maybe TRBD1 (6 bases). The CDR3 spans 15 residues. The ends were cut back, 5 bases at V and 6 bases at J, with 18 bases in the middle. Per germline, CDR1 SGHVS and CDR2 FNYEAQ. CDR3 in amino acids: CASSPRLRDTDTQYF. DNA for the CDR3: TGTGCCAGCAGCCCCCGGCTCAGGGACACCGATACGCAGTATTTT.

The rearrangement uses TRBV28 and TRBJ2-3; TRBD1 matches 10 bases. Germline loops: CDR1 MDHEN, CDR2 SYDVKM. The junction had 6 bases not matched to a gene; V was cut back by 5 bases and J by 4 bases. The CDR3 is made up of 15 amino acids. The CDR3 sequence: CASSGRDRGSDTQYF. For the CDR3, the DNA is TGTGCCAGCAGTGGCCGGGACAGGGGCTCAGATACGCAGTATTTT.

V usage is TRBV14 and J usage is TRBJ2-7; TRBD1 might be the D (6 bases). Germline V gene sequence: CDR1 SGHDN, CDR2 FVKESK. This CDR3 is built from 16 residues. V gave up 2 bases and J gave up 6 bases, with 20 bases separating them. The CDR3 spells CASSQSNDRPKAEQYF. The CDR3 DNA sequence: TGTGCCAGCAGCCAATCCAACGACAGGCCGAAGGCCGAGCAGTACTTC.

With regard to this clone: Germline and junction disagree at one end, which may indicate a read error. The CDR3 protein is CAWFSGGRNTGVLFF. The CDR3 DNA is TGTGCCTGGTTCTCGGGCGGGCGAAACACCGGGGTGCTGTTTTTT. The rearrangement joins TRBV30 to TRBJ2-2, with D perhaps matching TRBD2 (5 bases). The CDR3 is 15 residues long. Germline V CDR1 and CDR2: GTSNPN, SVGIG (reference sequence).

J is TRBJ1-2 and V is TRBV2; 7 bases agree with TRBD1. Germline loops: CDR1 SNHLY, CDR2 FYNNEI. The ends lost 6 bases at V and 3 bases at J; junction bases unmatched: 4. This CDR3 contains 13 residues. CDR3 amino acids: CASRWDSHYGYTF. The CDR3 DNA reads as TGTGCCAGCAGATGGGACAGCCACTATGGCTACACCTTC.

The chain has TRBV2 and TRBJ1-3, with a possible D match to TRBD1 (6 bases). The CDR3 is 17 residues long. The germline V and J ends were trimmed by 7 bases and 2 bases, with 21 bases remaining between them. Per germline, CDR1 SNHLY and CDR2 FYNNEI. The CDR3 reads CASTGDKVGVAGNTIYF. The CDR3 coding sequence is TGTGCCAGCACAGGGGACAAGGTTGGAGTAGCTGGAAACACCATATATTTT.

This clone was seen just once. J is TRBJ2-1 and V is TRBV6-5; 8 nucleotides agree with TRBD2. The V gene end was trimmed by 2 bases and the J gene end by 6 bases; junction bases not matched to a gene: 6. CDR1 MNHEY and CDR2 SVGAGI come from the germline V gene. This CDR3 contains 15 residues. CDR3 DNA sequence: TGTGCCAGCAGTTACGAAAGTCGGGGGGGCAATGAGCAGTTCTTC. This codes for CASSYESRGGNEQFF.

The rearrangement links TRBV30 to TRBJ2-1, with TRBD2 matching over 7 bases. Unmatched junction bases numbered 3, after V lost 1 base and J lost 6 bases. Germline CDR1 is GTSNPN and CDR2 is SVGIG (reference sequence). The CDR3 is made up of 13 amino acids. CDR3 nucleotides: TGTGCCTGGAGTGGCGGGGGTTTCAATGAGCAGTTCTTC. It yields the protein CAWSGGGFNEQFF.

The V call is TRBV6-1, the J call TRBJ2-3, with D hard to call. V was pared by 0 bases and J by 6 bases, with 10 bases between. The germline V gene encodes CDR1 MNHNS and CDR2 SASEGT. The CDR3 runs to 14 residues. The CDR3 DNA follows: TGTGCCAGCAGTGAAGCGTCGAGGTGGGATACGCAGTATTTT. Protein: CASSEASRWDTQYF.

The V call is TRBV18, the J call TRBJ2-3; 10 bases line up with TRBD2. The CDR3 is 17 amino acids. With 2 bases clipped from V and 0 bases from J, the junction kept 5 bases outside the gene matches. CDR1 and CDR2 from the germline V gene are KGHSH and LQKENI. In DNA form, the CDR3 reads TGTGCCAGCTCACCATCTAGACTAGCGGGTAGCACAGATACGCAGTATTTT. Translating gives CASSPSRLAGSTDTQYF.